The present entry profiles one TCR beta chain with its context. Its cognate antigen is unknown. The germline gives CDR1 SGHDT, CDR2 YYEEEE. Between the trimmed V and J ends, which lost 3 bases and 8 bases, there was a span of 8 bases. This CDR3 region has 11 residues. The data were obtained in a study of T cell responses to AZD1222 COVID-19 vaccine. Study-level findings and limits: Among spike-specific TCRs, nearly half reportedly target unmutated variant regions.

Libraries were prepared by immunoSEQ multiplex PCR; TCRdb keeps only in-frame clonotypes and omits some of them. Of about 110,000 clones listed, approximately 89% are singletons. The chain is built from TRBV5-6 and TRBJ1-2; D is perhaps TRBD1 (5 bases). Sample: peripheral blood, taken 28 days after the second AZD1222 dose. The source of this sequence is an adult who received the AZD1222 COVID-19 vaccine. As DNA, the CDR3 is TGTGCCAGCAGCTCGGAGGGGGGCTACACCTTC. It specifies CASSSEGGYTF. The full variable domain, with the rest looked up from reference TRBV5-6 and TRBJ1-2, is DAGVTQSPTHLIKTRGQQVTLRCSPKSGHDTVSWYQQALGQGPQFIFQYYEEEERQRGNFPDRFSGHQFPNYSSELNVNALLLGDSALYLCASSSEGGYTFGSGTRLTVV.